This T cell receptor beta chain was sequenced during a study of T cell responses to AZD1222 COVID-19 vaccine. Study results and caveats: Vaccine-related CD4 TCRs covered spike, predominating at 160-218 and 743-854. There were mostly white British donors and more females than males, and clonal diversity was possibly underestimated. After the peak T cell response, and only then, were repertoires sampled. The study identified only a handful of AZD1222 recipients as seropositive at baseline.

There are 12 residues in the CDR3. Between the trimmed V and J ends, which lost 7 bases and 1 base, there was a span of 7 bases. The data were produced by immunoSEQ multiplex PCR, yet TCRdb's version contains in-frame clones alone and is incomplete. This sample carries fewer than 110,000 clones, about 90% of them seen once, and the ten largest clones take about 6.8%. For this clone: Its antigen remains unknown.

The source was peripheral blood, collected 28 days after the second AZD1222 dose. The receptor was isolated from an adult who received the AZD1222 COVID-19 vaccine. The V gene is TRBV12-3 or TRBV12-4, the J gene TRBJ1-1; D is possibly TRBD1 (5 bases). Here the CDR3 reads CASIQGNTEAFF. CDR3 coding DNA: TGTGCCAGCATTCAGGGGAACACTGAAGCTTTCTTT.